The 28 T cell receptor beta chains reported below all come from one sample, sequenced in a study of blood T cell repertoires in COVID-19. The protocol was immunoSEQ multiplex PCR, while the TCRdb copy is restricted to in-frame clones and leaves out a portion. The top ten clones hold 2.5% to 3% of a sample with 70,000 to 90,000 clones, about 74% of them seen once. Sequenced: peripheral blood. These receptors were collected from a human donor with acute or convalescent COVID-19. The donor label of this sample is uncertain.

The DNA of the CDR3 is TGTGCCAGCAGCTTATTTCAGGGCGACAGGGAAAAGTATTTT. The encoded protein is CASSLFQGDREKYF. The chain links TRBV7-2 to TRBJ2-3, with 7 bases fitting TRBD1. J gave up 13 bases and V 2 bases, and 12 bases lay outside the gene matches. This CDR3 spans 14 amino acids. Germline assignment: CDR1 SGHTA and CDR2 FQGNSA.

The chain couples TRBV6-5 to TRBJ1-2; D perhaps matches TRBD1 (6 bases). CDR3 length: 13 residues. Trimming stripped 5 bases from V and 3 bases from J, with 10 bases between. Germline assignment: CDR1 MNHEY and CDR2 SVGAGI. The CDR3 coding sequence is TGTGCCAGCAGTATGACAGGCGACTATGGCTACACCTTC. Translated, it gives CASSMTGDYGYTF.

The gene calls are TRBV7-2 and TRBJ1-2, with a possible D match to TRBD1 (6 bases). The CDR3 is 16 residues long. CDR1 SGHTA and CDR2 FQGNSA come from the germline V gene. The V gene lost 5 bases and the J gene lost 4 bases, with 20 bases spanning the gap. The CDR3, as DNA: TGTGCCAGCAGCGAGGGGGGGCCAAATCTCTCCTATGGCTACACCTTC. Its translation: CASSEGGPNLSYGYTF. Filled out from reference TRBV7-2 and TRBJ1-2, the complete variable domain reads GAGVSQSPSNKVTEKGKDVELRCDPISGHTALYWYRQSLGQGLEFLIYFQGNSAPDKSGLPSDRFSAERTGGSVSTLTIQRTQQEDSAVYLCASSEGGPNLSYGYTFGSGTRLTVV.

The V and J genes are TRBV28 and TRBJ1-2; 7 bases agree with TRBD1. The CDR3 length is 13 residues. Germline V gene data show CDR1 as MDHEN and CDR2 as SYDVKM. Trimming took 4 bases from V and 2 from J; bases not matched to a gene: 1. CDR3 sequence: CASSWGQNYGYTF. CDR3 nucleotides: TGTGCCAGCAGTTGGGGACAGAACTATGGCTACACCTTC.

The CDR3 reads CATSRYPGTGDKGYTF. CDR3 DNA sequence: TGTGCCACCAGCAGATATCCCGGGACAGGGGATAAGGGCTACACCTTC. The chain employs TRBV15 and TRBJ1-2; 10 bases agree with TRBD1. V lost 2 bases to trimming and J lost 8 bases; unmatched junction nucleotides: 11. From germline, CDR1 is LNHNV and CDR2 YYDKDF (reference sequence). The CDR3 totals 16 residues.

The CDR3: CSARYAGRSGELFF. CDR3 DNA sequence: TGCAGCGCCCGTTACGCAGGGCGGTCCGGGGAGCTGTTTTTT. The rearrangement links TRBV29-1 to TRBJ2-2, with D possibly being TRBD1 (5 bases). V was trimmed by 7 bases and J by 6 bases, leaving 18 bases between them. The CDR3 sequence is 14 residues long. The germline gives CDR1 SQVTM, CDR2 ANQGSEA.

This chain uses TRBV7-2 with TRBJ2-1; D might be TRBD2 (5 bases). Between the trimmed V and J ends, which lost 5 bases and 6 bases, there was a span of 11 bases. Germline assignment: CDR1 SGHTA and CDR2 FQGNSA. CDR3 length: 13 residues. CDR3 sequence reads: CASSAGLGNEQFF. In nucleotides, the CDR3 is TGTGCCAGCAGCGCCGGACTGGGCAATGAGCAGTTCTTC.

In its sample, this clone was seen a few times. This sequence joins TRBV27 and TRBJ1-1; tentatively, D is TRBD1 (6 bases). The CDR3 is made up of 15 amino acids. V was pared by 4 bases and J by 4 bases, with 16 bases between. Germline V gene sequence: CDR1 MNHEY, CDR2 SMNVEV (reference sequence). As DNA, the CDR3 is TGTGCCAGCAGTTCGGGAGGACGGGGGCCCACTGAAGCTTTCTTT. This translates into CASSSGGRGPTEAFF.

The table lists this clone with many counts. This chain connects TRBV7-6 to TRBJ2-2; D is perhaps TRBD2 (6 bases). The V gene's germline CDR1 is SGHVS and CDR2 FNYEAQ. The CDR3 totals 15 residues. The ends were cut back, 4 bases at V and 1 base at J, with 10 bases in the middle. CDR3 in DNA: TGTGCCAGCAGCTCAAGGGGAGGGAACACCGGGGAGCTGTTTTTT. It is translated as CASSSRGGNTGELFF.

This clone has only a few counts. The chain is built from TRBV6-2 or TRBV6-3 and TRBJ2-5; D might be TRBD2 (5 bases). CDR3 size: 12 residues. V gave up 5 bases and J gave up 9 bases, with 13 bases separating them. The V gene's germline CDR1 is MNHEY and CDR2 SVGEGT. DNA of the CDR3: TGTGCCAGCAGTCTCGGACCCGGGGCCCAGTACTTC. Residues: CASSLGPGAQYF.

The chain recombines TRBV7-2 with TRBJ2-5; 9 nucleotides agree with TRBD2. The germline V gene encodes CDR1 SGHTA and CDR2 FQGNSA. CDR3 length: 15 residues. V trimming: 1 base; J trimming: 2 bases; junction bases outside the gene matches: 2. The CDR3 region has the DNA TGTGCCAGCAGCTTAGACGCGGGAGGGCAAGAGACCCAGTACTTC. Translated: CASSLDAGGQETQYF.

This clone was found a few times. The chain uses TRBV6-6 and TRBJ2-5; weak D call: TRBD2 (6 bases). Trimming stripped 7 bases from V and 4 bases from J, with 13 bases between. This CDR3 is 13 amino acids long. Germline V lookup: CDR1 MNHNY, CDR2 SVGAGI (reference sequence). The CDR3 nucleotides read TGTGCCAGCAACCCTAGGAGGGGAGAGACCCAGTACTTC. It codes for CASNPRRGETQYF.

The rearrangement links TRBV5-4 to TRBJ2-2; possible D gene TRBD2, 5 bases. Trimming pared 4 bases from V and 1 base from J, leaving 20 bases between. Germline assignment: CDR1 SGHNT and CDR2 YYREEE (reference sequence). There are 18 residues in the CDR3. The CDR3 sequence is CASSRIAGPQKNTGELFF. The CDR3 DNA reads TGTGCCAGCAGCCGAATCGCGGGCCCCCAGAAGAACACCGGGGAGCTGTTTTTT.

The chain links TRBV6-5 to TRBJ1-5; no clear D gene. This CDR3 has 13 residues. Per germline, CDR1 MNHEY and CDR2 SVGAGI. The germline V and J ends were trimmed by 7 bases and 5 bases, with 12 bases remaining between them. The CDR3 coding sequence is TGTGCCAGCACGTCGGCGCAGGATCAGCCCCAGCATTTT. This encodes CASTSAQDQPQHF.

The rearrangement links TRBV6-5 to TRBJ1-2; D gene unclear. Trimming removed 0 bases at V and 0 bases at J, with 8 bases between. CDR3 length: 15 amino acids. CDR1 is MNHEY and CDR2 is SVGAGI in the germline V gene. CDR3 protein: CASSYSGGPNYGYTF. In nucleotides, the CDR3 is TGTGCCAGCAGTTACTCGGGAGGCCCTAACTATGGCTACACCTTC.

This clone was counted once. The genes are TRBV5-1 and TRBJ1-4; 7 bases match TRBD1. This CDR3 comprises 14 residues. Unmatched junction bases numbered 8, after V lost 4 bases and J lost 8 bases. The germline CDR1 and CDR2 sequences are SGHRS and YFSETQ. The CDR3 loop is CASSPGRGGEKLFF. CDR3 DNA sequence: TGCGCCAGCAGCCCAGGGAGAGGGGGCGAAAAACTGTTTTTT.

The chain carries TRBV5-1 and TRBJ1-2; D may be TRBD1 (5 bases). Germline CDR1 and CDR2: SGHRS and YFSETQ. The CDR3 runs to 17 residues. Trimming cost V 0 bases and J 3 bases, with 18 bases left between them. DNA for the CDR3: TGCGCCAGCAGCTTGGGTCAGGGATCCAATCGCCACTATGGCTACACCTTC. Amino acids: CASSLGQGSNRHYGYTF.

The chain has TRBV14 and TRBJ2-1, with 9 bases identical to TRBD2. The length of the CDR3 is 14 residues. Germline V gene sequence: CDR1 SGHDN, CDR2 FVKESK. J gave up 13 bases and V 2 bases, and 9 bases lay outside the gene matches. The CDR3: CASSQRERGAAQFF. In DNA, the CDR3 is TGTGCCAGCAGCCAAAGGGAGCGGGGGGCAGCTCAGTTCTTC. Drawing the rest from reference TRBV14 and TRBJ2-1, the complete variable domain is EAGVTQFPSHSVIEKGQTVTLRCDPISGHDNLYWYRRVMGKEIKFLLHFVKESKQDESGMPNNRFLAERTGGTYSTLKVQPAELEDSGVYFCASSQRERGAAQFFGPGTRLTVL.

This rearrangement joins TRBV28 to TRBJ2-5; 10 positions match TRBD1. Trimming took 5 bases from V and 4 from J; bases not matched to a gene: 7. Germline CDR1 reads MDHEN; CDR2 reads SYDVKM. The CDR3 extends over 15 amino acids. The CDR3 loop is CASSPWDRGGETQYF. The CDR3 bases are TGTGCCAGCAGTCCATGGGACAGGGGAGGAGAGACCCAGTACTTC. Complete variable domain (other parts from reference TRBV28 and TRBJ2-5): DVKVTQSSRYLVKRTGEKVFLECVQDMDHENMFWYRQDPGLGLRLIYFSYDVKMKEKGDIPEGYSVSREKKERFSLILESASTNQTSMYLCASSPWDRGGETQYFGPGTRLLVL.

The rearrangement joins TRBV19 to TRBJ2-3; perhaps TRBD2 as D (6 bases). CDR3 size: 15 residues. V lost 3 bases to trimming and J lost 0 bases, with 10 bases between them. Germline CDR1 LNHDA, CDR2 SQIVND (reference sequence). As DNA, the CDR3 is TGTGCCAGTAGTATGAAGGGGACTAGCACAGATACGCAGTATTTT. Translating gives CASSMKGTSTDTQYF.

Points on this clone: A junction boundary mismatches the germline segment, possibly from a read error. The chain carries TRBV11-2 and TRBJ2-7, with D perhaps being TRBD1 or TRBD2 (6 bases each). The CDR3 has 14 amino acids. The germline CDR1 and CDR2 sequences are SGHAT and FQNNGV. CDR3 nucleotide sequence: TGTGCCAGCAGCATAGAGGGGGGACTTTCCGAGCAGTACTTC. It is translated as CASSIEGGLSEQYF.

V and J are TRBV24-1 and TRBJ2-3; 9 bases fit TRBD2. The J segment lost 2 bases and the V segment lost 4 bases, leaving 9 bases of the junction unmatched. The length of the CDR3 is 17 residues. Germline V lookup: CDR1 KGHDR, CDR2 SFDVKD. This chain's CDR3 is CATSDRRPSGTTDTQYF. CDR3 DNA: TGTGCCACCAGTGACCGCCGCCCTAGCGGGACCACAGATACGCAGTATTTT.

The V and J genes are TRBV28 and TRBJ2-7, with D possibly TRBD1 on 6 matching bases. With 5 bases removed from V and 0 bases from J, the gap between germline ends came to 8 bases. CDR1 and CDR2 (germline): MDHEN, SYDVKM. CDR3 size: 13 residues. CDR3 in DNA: TGTGCCAGCAGTCCAGGGGTCTCCTACGAGCAGTACGTC. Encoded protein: CASSPGVSYEQYV.

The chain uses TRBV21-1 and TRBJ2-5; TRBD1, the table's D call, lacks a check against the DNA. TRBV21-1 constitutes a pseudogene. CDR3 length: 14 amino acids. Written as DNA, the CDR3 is TGTGCCAGCATCGGACAGGGACAGCAAGAGACCCAGTACTTC. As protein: CASIGQGQQETQYF.

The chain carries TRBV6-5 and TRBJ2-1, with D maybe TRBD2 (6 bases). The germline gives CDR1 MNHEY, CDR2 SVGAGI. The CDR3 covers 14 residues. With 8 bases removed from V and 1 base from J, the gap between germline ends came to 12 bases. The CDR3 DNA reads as TGTGCCAGCGGGAGGAGCGGTTCCTACAATGAGCAGTTCTTC. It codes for CASGRSGSYNEQFF.

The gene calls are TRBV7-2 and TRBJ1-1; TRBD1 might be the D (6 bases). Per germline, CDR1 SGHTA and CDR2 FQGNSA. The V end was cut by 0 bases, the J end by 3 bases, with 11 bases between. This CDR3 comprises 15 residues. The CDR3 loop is CASSLAGGRYTEAFF. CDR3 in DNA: TGTGCCAGCAGCTTAGCCGGGGGGCGTTACACTGAAGCTTTCTTT. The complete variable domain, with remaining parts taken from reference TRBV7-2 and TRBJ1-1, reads GAGVSQSPSNKVTEKGKDVELRCDPISGHTALYWYRQSLGQGLEFLIYFQGNSAPDKSGLPSDRFSAERTGGSVSTLTIQRTQQEDSAVYLCASSLAGGRYTEAFFGQGTRLTVV.

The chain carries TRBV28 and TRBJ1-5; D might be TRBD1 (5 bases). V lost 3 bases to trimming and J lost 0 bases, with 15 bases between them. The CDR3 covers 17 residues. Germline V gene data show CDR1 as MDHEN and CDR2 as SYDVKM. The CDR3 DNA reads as TGTGCCAGCAGTTTTGTAGGGGTCCAGATTAGCAATCAGCCCCAGCATTTT. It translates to CASSFVGVQISNQPQHF.

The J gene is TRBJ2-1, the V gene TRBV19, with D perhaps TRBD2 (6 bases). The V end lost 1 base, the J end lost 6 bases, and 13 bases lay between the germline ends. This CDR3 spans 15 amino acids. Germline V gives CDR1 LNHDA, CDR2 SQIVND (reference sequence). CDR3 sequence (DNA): TGTGCCAGTAGTATAGCAGCGCCCGGGGGCAATGAGCAGTTCTTC. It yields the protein CASSIAAPGGNEQFF.